Listed below are T cell receptor beta chains from one sample, sequenced in a study of T cells after yellow fever vaccination. TCRdb re-called the 5' RACE reads through MiXCR, storing one row per CDR3 protein. The sample yields under 500,000 distinct CDR3 sequences, under 20% seen once. This specimen consisted of PBMCs, obtained before the yellow fever booster vaccination. The source is a man aged 18 to 35 who received the YFV17D yellow fever vaccine. Both conserved end residues are trimmed from each CDR3. Size tells how often a clone was seen (once, few, many) or the class of an expanded clone, and some rows leave it out.

clone size	V gene	J gene	CDR3 protein
few	TRBV6-6	TRBJ1-5	ASGKPQH
-	TRBV6-5	TRBJ2-1	ASSNFPGTGVHNEQF
-	TRBV24-1	TRBJ2-1	ATSDLVGTGRAVGQF
once	TRBV5-1	TRBJ2-1	ASSPGTGRYTYNEQF
many	TRBV4-3	TRBJ2-5	ASSQRRVDGTQY
-	TRBV5-5	TRBJ2-1	ASSPWDVLRNEQF
-	TRBV5-1	TRBJ2-1	ASSFFQNNEQF
few	TRBV14	TRBJ2-7	ASSQDVYRGNEQY
few	TRBV20-1	TRBJ2-1	SAREVTQGDNEQF
-	TRBV6-2/TRBV6-3	TRBJ2-1	ASSSGVYNEQF
-	TRBV3-1	TRBJ1-5	ASSQRGPQPQH
-	TRBV6-2/TRBV6-3	TRBJ1-2	ASSYNRGGGYT
few	TRBV5-1	TRBJ1-1	ASSLGEETAAF
-	TRBV4-1	TRBJ1-4	ASSQGGALGQEKLF
-	TRBV20-1	TRBJ2-1	SARGDDSDKSSYNEQF
few	TRBV9	TRBJ2-5	ASSDDGHETQY
few	TRBV11-3	TRBJ2-3	ASSLEGGATTDTQY
few	TRBV9	TRBJ2-7	ASSVGDLGLEQY
many	TRBV11-2	TRBJ2-2	ASSLAGQGNDGELF
few	TRBV7-2	TRBJ2-5	ASTAAGGQETQY